Below are 5 T cell receptor beta chains sequenced from a single sample in a study of shared clonotypes between healthy human individuals. The data were produced by immunoSEQ multiplex PCR, yet TCRdb's version contains in-frame clones alone and is incomplete. The sample consists of some 500,000 clones, about 96% of them appearing once. The material sequenced was naive CD4+ T cells sorted from blood. Documented subset: CD45RA+ positively selected. These receptors were taken from a woman aged 30 to 39 in good health.

The V gene is TRBV25-1, the J gene TRBJ1-1, with TRBD1 matching 7 bases. The V and J ends lost 2 bases and 0 bases, in that order; junction bases with no gene match: 9. This CDR3 comprises 17 residues. The germline gives CDR1 MGHDK, CDR2 SYGVNS. As DNA, the CDR3 is TGTGCCAGCAGTGAAGGGCCCCAACAGGGGCTGAACACTGAAGCTTTCTTT. It specifies CASSEGPQQGLNTEAFF.

The chain has TRBV10-2 and TRBJ1-1; D gene uncertain. Germline assignment: CDR1 WSHSY and CDR2 SAAADI. V lost 0 bases to trimming and J lost 5 bases, with 7 bases between them. The CDR3 has 13 residues. The CDR3 is CASSESSGTEAFF. Written as DNA, the CDR3 is TGCGCCAGCAGTGAGTCAAGTGGAACTGAAGCTTTCTTT.

This rearrangement joins TRBV28 to TRBJ2-1; 8 bases match TRBD2. Germline CDR1 is MDHEN and CDR2 is SYDVKM. Trimming took 6 bases from V and 0 from J; bases not matched to a gene: 4. CDR3 length equals 15 residues. CDR3 loop: CASRSTSGSYNEQFF. The CDR3 DNA reads TGTGCCAGCAGGTCTACTAGCGGCTCCTACAATGAGCAGTTCTTC.

The CDR3 nucleotides are TGTGCCATCAGTGTGGGAAGCGGGAGTGGTGAGCAGTTCTTC. Protein: CAISVGSGSGEQFF. The rearrangement joins TRBV10-3 to TRBJ2-1, with 8 bases that match TRBD2. In germline, CDR1 is ENHRY, CDR2 SYGVKD. The CDR3 is made up of 14 amino acids. V lost 4 bases and J lost 9; bases outside the gene matches: 8.

The gene calls are TRBV7-9 and TRBJ2-2, with 13 bases aligning to TRBD2. Germline loops: CDR1 SEHNR, CDR2 FQNEAQ (reference sequence). The CDR3 extends over 17 amino acids. Germline trimming cut 3 bases from V and 1 base from J; bases unmatched to any gene: 2. The CDR3 sequence: CASSFGTSGKNTGELFF. CDR3 DNA sequence: TGTGCCAGCAGCTTTGGGACTAGCGGGAAGAACACCGGGGAGCTGTTTTTT.